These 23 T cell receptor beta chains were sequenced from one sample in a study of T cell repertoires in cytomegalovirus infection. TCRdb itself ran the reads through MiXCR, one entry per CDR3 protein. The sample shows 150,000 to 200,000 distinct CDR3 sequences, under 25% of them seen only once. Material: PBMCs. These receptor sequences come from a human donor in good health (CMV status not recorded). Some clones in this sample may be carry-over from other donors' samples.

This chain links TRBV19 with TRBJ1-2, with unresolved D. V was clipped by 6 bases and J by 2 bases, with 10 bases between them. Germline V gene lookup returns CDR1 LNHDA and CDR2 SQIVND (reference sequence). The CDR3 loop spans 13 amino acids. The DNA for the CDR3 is TGTGCCAGTAGAAGCCGGCAAAACTATGGCTACACCTTC. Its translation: CASRSRQNYGYTF.

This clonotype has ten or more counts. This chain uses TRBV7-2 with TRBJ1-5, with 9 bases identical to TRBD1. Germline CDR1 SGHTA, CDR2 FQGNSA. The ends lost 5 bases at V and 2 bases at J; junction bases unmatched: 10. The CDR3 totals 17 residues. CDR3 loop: CASSIDPGQGRNQPQHF. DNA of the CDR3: TGTGCCAGCAGCATTGACCCGGGACAGGGTCGCAATCAGCCCCAGCATTTT.

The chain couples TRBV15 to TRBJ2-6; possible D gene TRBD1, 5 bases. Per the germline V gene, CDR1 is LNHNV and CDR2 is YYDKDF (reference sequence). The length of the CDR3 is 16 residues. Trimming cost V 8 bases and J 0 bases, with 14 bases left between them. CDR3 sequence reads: CATQADRPSGANVLTF. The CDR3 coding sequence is TGTGCCACCCAAGCTGACAGACCCTCTGGGGCCAACGTCCTGACTTTC.

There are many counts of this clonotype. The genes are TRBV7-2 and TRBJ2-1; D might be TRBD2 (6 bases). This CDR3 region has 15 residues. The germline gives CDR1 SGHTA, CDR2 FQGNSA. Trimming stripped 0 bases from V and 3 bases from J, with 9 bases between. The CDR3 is CASSLARERYNEQFF. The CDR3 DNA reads TGTGCCAGCAGCTTAGCGCGGGAACGCTACAATGAGCAGTTCTTC.

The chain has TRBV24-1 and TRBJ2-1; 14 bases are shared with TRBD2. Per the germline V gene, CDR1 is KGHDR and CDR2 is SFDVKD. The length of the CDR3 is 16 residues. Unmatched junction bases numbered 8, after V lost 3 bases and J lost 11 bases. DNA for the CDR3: TGTGCCACCAGTGATAGCGGACTAGCGGGAGGAAGTAAGCAGTTCTTC. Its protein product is CATSDSGLAGGSKQFF.

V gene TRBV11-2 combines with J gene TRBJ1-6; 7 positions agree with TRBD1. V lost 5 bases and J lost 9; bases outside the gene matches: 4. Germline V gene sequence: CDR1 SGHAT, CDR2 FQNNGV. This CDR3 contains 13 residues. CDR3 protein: CASSRGTVSPLHF. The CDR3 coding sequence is TGTGCCAGCAGCCGCGGGACAGTTTCACCCCTCCACTTT.

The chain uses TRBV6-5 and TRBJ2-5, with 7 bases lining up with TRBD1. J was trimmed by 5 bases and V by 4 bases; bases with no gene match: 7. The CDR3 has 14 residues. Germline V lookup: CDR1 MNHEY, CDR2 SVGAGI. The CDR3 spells CASSFTGAIETQYF. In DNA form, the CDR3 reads TGTGCCAGCAGTTTTACAGGGGCCATCGAGACCCAGTACTTC.

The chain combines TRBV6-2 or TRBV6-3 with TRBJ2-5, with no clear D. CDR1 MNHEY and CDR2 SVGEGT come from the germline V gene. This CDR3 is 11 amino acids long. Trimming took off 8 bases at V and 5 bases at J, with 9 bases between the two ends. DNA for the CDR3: TGTGCCAGCGGAAGATTGGAGACCCAGTACTTC. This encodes CASGRLETQYF.

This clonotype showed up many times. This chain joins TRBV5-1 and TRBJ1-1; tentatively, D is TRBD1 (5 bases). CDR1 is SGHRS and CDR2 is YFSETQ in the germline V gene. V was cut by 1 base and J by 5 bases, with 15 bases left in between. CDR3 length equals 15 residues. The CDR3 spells CASSLSQVWGTEAFF. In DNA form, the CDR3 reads TGCGCCAGCAGCTTGTCTCAGGTCTGGGGGACTGAAGCTTTCTTT.

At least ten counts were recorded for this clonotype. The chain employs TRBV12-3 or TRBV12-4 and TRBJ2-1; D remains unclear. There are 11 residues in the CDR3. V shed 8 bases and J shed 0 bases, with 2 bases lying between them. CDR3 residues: CASGSYNEQFF. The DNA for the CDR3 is TGTGCCAGCGGCTCCTACAATGAGCAGTTCTTC.

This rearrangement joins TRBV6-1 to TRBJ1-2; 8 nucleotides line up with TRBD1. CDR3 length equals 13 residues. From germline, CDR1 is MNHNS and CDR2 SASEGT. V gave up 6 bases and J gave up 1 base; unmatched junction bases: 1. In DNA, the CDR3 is TGTGCCAGCAGGGGACAGGATAACTATGGCTACACCTTC. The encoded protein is CASRGQDNYGYTF.

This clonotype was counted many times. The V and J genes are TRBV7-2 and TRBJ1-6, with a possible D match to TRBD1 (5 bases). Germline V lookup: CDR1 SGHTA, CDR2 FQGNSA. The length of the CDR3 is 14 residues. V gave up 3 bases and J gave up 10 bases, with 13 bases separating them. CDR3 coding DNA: TGTGCCAGCAGCTTGAGGGGCTCAGGGTCACCCCTCCACTTT. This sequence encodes CASSLRGSGSPLHF.

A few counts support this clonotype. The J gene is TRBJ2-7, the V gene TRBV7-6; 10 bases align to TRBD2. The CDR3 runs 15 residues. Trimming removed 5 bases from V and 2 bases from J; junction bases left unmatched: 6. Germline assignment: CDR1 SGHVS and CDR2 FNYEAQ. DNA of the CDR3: TGTGCCAGCAGCCTCTTCAGCGGGAGGGCCTACGAGCAGTACTTC. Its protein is CASSLFSGRAYEQYF. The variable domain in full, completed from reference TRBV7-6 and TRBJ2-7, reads GAGVSQSPRYKVTKRGQDVALRCDPISGHVSLYWYRQALGQGPEFLTYFNYEAQQDKSGLPNDRFSAERPEGSISTLTIQRTEQRDSAMYRCASSLFSGRAYEQYFGPGTRLTVT.

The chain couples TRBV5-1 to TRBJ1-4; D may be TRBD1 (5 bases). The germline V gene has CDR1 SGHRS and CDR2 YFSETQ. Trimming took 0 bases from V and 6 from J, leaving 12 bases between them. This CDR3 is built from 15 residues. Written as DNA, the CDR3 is TGCGCCAGCAGCTTGGTCGGCAGGGTCGATGAAAAACTGTTTTTT. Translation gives CASSLVGRVDEKLFF.

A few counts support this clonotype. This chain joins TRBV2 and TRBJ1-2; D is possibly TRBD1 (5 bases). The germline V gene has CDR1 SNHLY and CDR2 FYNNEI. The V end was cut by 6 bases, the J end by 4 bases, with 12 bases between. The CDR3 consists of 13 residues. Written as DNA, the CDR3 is TGTGCCAGCAGGGACACCGACCTCTATGGCTACACCTTC. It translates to CASRDTDLYGYTF. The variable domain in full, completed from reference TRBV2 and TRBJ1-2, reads EPEVTQTPSHQVTQMGQEVILRCVPISNHLYFYWYRQILGQKVEFLVSFYNNEISEKSEIFDDQFSVERPDGSNFTLKIRSTKLEDSAMYFCASRDTDLYGYTFGSGTRLTVV.

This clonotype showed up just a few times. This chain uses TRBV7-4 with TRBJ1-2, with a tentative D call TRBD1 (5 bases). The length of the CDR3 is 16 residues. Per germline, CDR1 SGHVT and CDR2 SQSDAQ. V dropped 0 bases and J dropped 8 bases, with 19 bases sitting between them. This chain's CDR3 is CASSLAVREGAKGYTF. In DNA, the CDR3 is TGTGCCAGCAGCTTAGCGGTCCGGGAAGGGGCTAAGGGCTACACCTTC.

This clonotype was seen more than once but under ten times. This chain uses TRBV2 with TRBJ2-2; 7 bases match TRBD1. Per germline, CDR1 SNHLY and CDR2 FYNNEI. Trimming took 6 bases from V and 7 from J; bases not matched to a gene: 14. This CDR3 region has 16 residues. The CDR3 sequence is CASSDTGVEFGGELFF. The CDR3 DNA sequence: TGTGCCAGCAGCGATACAGGGGTTGAGTTTGGCGGGGAGCTGTTTTTT.

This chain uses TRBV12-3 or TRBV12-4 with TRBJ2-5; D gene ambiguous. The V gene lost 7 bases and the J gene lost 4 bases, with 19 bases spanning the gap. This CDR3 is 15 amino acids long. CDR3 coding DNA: TGTGCCAGCACCCCCCCCCCCGGGCTCGGAGAGACCCAGTACTTC. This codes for CASTPPPGLGETQYF.

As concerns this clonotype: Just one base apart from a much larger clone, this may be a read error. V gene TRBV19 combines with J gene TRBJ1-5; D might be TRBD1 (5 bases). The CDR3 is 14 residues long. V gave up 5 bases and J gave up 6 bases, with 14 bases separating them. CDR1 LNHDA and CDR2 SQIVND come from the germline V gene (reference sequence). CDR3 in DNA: TGTGCCAGTAGTGTACGGGGGAGAGGTCAGCCCCAGCATTTT. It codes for CASSVRGRGQPQHF.

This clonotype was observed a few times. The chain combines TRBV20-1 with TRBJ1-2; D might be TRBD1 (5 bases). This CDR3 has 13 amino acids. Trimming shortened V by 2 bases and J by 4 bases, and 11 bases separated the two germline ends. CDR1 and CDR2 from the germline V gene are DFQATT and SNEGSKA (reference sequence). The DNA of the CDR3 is TGCAGTGCTAGAAAAGGGACCGGCTATGGCTACACCTTC. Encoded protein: CSARKGTGYGYTF.

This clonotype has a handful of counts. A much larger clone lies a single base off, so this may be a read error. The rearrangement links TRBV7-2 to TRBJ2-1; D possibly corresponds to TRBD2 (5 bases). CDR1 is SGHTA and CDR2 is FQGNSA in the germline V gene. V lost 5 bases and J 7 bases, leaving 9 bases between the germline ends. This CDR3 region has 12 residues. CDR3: CASSLDWNEQFF. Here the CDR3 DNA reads TGTGCCAGCAGCCTGGACTGGAATGAGCAGTTCTTC.

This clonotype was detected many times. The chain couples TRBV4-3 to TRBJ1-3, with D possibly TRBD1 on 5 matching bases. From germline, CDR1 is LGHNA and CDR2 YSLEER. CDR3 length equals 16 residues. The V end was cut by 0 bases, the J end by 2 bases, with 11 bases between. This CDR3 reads CASSQDRGAAGNTIYF. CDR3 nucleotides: TGCGCCAGCAGCCAAGATAGGGGAGCCGCTGGAAACACCATATATTTT.

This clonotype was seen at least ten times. CDR3 DNA sequence: TGTGCCAGCAGCCGGGTTCCCTCAAGCCCGAGCAATGAGCAGTTCTTC. Protein sequence: CASSRVPSSPSNEQFF. The chain couples TRBV7-2 to TRBJ2-1; D uncertain. This CDR3 is 16 amino acids long. The V gene's germline CDR1 is SGHTA and CDR2 FQGNSA. Trimming pared 5 bases from V and 6 bases from J, leaving 20 bases between.